This TCR beta chain is drawn from a study of vaccination effects on CD4 cells after COVID-19. With regard to this clone: As yet, its antigen is unknown.

Peptide-pool stimulation followed by sequencing identified expanded antigen-specific CD4+ clonotypes in the ViraFEST assay. At the end of 9 to 11 days of culture, CD4+ T cells were isolated. Convalescent patients had PCR-confirmed SARS-CoV-2 infection between March and December 2020. In culture with 8 to 10 IU/ml IL-2 and roughly 10 ug/ml peptides, PBMC were grown at fewer than 2.5 million per well. Half-medium changes using IL-2 medium occurred on days 3 and 7. General study findings and limits: Marked contraction was observed in infection-induced and vaccine-induced clones late after vaccination.

Sequencing was performed with immunoSEQ multiplex PCR; in TCRdb, only in-frame clones are kept and a portion is missing. The sample lists under 70,000 clones; about 77% were seen once. V lost 6 bases and J lost 0; bases outside the gene matches: 5. The V gene's germline CDR1 is LNHDA and CDR2 SQIVND (reference sequence). The CDR3 loop spans 15 amino acids. The rearrangement joins TRBV19 to TRBJ1-2; TRBD1 matches at 9 bases. This material consisted of CD4+ T cells from PBMCs cultured with HIV peptides, taken before COVID-19 vaccination. Subset reported: HIV-1 Nef peptide pool negative control/reference culture. This receptor was identified in a human donor who had a prior SARS-CoV-2 infection. DNA for the CDR3: TGTGCCAGTAGCCGGACAGGGGCCACTAACTATGGCTACACCTTC. It specifies CASSRTGATNYGYTF.